The clone carrying this T cell receptor beta chain has a count of ten or more. Its target is not known. Each CDR3 protein gets one entry after TCRdb re-called the RT-PCR reads with MiXCR. The table lists around 540,000 distinct CDR3 sequences, 10% to 15% of them singletons. The data were taken from a study of response to subunit inactivated influenza vaccine. Points from the study as a whole: With each seasonal influenza vaccination, the authors suggested, few new T cells are recruited.

The clonotype was recovered from a man aged 50-59 years who received an inactivated influenza vaccine. The source material was PBMCs from blood, sampled on the day of vaccination.

The CDR3 reads CASSLLAGGPLDTQYF. The CDR3 bases are TGTGCCAGCAGTTTATTAGCGGGAGGGCCCCTGGATACGCAGTATTTT. The chain joins TRBV27 to TRBJ2-3; 11 bases map to TRBD2. V was clipped by 1 base and J by 6 bases; unmatched bases: 6. In germline, CDR1 is MNHEY, CDR2 SMNVEV (reference sequence). The CDR3 has 16 residues.